This T cell receptor beta chain was obtained from a study of Graves' ophthalmopathy and Graves' hyperthyroidism. From RNA, the CDR3 regions of TCR beta chains were amplified and sequenced. The first-round RT-PCR employed HTBI primers together with the Qiagen OneStep RT-PCR kit. A multiplex PCR was then performed as the second round. TCRdb passed the multiplex PCR reads through MiXCR, listing each CDR3 protein once. There are approximately 480,000 distinct CDR3 sequences in the sample; over 13% occur only once, and over 8% lies in the top ten. This clonotype was detected ten times or more. The study enrolled ophthalmopathy donors with moderate-to-severe activity, CAS ≥3, NOSPECS ≥4 and duration under 3 months. Patients were excluded if they had other autoimmune diseases or uncontrolled infections, and likewise if pregnancy or lactation applied. The authors diagnosed from clinical symptoms, serum thyroxine, TRAb, thyroid ultrasound and orbital computed tomography.

The source is a woman aged 25-40 years with Graves' ophthalmopathy. Sequenced input: blood.

In DNA, the CDR3 is TGTGCCAGCAGCTCCGGGACGGGTAAAGAGACCCAGTACTTC. It translates to CASSSGTGKETQYF. The V call is TRBV12-3 or TRBV12-4, the J call TRBJ2-5; TRBD1 or TRBD2 may be the D gene (5 bases each). The CDR3 consists of 14 residues. Trimming took 6 bases from V and 3 from J, leaving 14 bases between them.